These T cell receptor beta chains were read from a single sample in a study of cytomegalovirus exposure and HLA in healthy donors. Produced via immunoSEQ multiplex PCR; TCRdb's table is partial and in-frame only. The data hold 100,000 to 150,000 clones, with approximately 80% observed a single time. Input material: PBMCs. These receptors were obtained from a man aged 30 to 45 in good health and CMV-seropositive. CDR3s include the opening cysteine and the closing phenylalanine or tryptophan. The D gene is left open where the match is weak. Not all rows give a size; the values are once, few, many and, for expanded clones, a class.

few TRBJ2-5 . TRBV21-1 CASSKGYRDRPLLKTQYF TGTGCCAGCAGCAAAGGATACAGGGACAGGCCCCTTCTCAAGACCCAGTACTTC
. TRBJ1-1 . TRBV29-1 CSVEVPRVLNTEAFF TGCAGCGTTGAAGTCCCCAGGGTACTGAACACTGAAGCTTTCTTT
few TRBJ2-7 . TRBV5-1 CASSLVGAEQYF TGCGCCAGCAGCTTGGTGGGGGCCGAGCAGTACTTC
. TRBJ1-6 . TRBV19 CASSGQNYNSPLHF TGTGCCAGTAGTGGACAGAACTATAATTCACCCCTCCACTTT
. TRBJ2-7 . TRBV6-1 CASSEGALTYEQYF TGTGCCAGCAGTGAAGGGGCCTTAACCTACGAGCAGTACTTC
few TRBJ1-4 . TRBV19 CASSMKVVGRAEKLFF TGTGCCAGTAGTATGAAAGTCGTAGGGAGGGCTGAAAAACTGTTTTTT
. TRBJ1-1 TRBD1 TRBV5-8 CASSLGISDRVGTEAFF TGTGCCAGCAGCTTGGGAATCTCGGACAGGGTTGGGACTGAAGCTTTCTTT
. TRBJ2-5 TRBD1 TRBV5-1 CASGQERWETQYF TGCGCCAGCGGACAGGAGAGATGGGAGACCCAGTACTTC
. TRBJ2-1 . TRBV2 CASSVPGDEQFF TGTGCCAGCAGCGTCCCCGGGGATGAGCAGTTCTTC
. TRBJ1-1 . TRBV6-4 CASSDSLGQPTFF TGTGCCAGCAGTGACTCGTTAGGACAACCCACTTTCTTT
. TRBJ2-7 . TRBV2 CASTVSYEQYF TGTGCCAGCACCGTTTCCTACGAGCAGTACTTC
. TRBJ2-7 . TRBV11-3 CASSPGRGRSVEQYF TGTGCCAGCAGCCCTGGGAGAGGGAGGTCAGTGGAGCAGTACTTC
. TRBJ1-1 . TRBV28 CASTWGGPWDSDTEAFF TGTGCCAGCACCTGGGGGGGTCCATGGGATTCGGACACTGAAGCTTTCTTT
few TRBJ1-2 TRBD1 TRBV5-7 CASSLRSRGGVGGYTF TGTGCCAGCAGCTTGAGGTCACGAGGGGGCGTGGGAGGCTACACCTTC
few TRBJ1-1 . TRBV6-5 CASSRPRGITEAFF TGTGCCAGCAGCCGCCCTCGGGGAATCACTGAAGCTTTCTTT
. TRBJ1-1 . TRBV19 CASSIDGQAFMNTEAFF TGTGCCAGTAGTATAGATGGGCAGGCCTTCATGAACACTGAAGCTTTCTTT
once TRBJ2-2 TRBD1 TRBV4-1 CASSQDPGQGTGELFF TGCGCCAGCAGCCAAGATCCGGGACAGGGAACCGGGGAGCTGTTTTTT
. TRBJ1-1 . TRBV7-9 CASSIDSLNTEAFF TGTGCCAGCAGCATTGACAGCCTGAACACTGAAGCTTTCTTT
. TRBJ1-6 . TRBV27 CASSRPGDSPLHF TGTGCCAGCAGTCGTCCGGGGGATTCACCCCTCCACTTT
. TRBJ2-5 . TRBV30 CAWSVLGGGETQYF TGTGCCTGGAGTGTACTCGGGGGAGGAGAGACCCAGTACTTC
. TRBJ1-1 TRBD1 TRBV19 CASSARQGDEAFF TGTGCCAGTAGTGCCCGACAGGGAGATGAAGCTTTCTTT
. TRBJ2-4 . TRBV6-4 CASSDSKSPRVLIAKNIQYF TGTGCCAGCAGTGACTCGAAATCCCCCCGGGTCCTTATAGCCAAAAACATTCAGTACTTC
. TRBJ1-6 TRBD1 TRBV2 CASTRQGSESGNSPLHF TGTGCCAGCACCAGACAGGGCAGCGAAAGCGGAAATTCACCCCTCCACTTT
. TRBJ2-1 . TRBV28 CASSLGGGVVQFF TGTGCCAGCAGTTTGGGAGGGGGGGTTGTGCAGTTCTTC
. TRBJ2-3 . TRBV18 CASSRTVGTDTQYF TGTGCCAGCTCCCGGACAGTTGGCACAGATACGCAGTATTTT
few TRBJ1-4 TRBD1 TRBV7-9 CASSDRVATNEKLFF TGTGCCAGCAGCGACAGGGTGGCAACTAATGAAAAACTGTTTTTT
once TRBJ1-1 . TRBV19 CASSISYRAGRRSTEAFF TGTGCCAGTAGTATATCTTATCGGGCAGGGAGGAGAAGCACTGAAGCTTTCTTT
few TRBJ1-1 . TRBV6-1 CASRAQGRNTEAFF TGTGCCAGCAGGGCCCAAGGGAGGAACACTGAAGCTTTCTTT
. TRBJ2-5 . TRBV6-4 CASSARQGETQYF TGTGCCAGCAGTGCCCGGCAGGGAGAGACCCAGTACTTC
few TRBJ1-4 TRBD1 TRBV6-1 CASSPRTGGLEKLFF TGTGCCAGCAGCCCAAGGACAGGGGGCCTTGAAAAACTGTTTTTT
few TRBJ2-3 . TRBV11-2 CASSHAGTYDTQYF TGTGCCAGCAGCCACGCGGGGACCTACGATACGCAGTATTTT
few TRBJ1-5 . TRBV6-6 CASSSGLGNQPQHF TGTGCCAGCAGTTCAGGGCTTGGCAATCAGCCCCAGCATTTT
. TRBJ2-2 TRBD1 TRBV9 CASSLRTGAGELFF TGTGCCAGCAGCCTTCGGACAGGAGCCGGGGAGCTGTTTTTT
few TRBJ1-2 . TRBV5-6 CASSLILPLYTF TGTGCCAGCAGCTTGATTCTACCTCTTTACACCTTC
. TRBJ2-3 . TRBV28 CASARRRGTADTQYF TGTGCCAGCGCGAGAAGGCGGGGTACAGCAGATACGCAGTATTTT